This TCR beta chain was observed in a study of T cells in Graves' hyperthyroidism and ophthalmopathy. Researchers took RNA transcripts and amplified the TCR beta CDR3 regions from them. HTBI primers were the set used in a first-round RT-PCR of the TCR CDR3. In TCRdb, the multiplex PCR reads were re-called with MiXCR into one record per CDR3 protein. The repertoire includes under 350,000 distinct CDR3 sequences, around 20% of them detected once, and over 40% sits in the top ten. Study-level points and caveats: Most thyroid clonotypes with frequency above 0.001 were detected in blood.

The V and J ends lost 6 bases and 0 bases respectively, with 8 bases between them. Germline lookup yields CDR1 MNHEY and CDR2 SVGEGT. The CDR3 sequence is 14 residues long. As concerns this clonotype: The target antigen is unknown.

Sequencing input: blood. The V and J genes are TRBV6-2 or TRBV6-3 and TRBJ1-4; D ambiguous. The sequence came from a woman in her fifties or sixties with Graves' hyperthyroidism. CDR3 coding DNA: TGTGCCAGCAGGGAGCTTGCAACTAATGAAAAACTGTTTTTT. Protein sequence: CASRELATNEKLFF.